This TCR beta chain was observed in a study of blood T cells in healthy people across ages. General study results and limits: It was not possible, with unsorted PBMCs, to conclusively compare naive and antigen-experienced cells.

Through a sample-barcoded 5' primer and a J-beta primer mix, a second PCR was run for about 6 to 12 cycles. TCRdb analysed the 5' RACE reads with MiXCR anew, one entry per CDR3 protein. The sample carries nearly 800,000 distinct CDR3 sequences, roughly three fifths recorded once. Note on this clonotype: Its antigen remains unknown.

Isolation per sample recovered at least 7 million PBMCs. The V gene's germline CDR1 is SQVTM and CDR2 ANQGSEA. The germline V and J ends were trimmed by 0 bases and 2 bases, with 12 bases remaining between them. The CDR3 length is 15 residues. Material for sequencing was blood. This receptor was obtained from a man in his forties in good health. The J gene is TRBJ2-3, the V gene TRBV29-1; tentatively, D is TRBD2 (6 bases). The CDR3 loop reads CSVEESGGTTDTQYF. CDR3 DNA sequence: TGCAGCGTTGAAGAATCTGGGGGGACCACAGATACGCAGTATTTT.